This paragraph covers one TCR beta chain sequence. The antigen remains unidentified. Sequence data for DNA of cultured CD4+ T cells were generated by the Oncomine TCR Beta short-read assay. TCRdb re-called the PCR reads with MiXCR, one entry per CDR3 protein. The sample has around 21,000 distinct CDR3 sequences; 45% to 55% are singletons. The treatment denotes: approximately 11-day PBMC culture with coronavirus spike peptide pools or control peptides (ViraFEST assay). The germline V gene has CDR1 MGHDK and CDR2 SYGVNS. The CDR3 contains 16 residues. V lost 1 base to trimming and J lost 7 bases; unmatched junction nucleotides: 7. The data belong to a study of vaccination and CD4 T cells after COVID-19.

The sequence came from a human donor who had recovered from COVID-19. V and J are TRBV25-1 and TRBJ2-2, with 9 bases identical to TRBD1. The sample consisted of CD4+ T cells from blood, cultured in vitro. In DNA form, the CDR3 reads TGTGCCAGCAGTGAATTCGGGACAGGGTGGGGCGGGGAGCTGTTTTTT. It is translated as CASSEFGTGWGGELFF.